The clone carrying this T cell receptor beta chain was counted many times. A unique molecular identifier was carried by every single TCR cDNA molecule. TCRdb reprocessed the 5' RACE reads with MiXCR, giving one entry per CDR3 protein. The sample gives fewer than 45,000 distinct CDR3 sequences, under 8% of which show up once; approximately 30% is in the top ten. The CDR3 runs to 16 residues. The J segment lost 4 bases and the V segment lost 4 bases, leaving 3 bases of the junction unmatched. From germline, CDR1 is SGHDN and CDR2 FVKESK. Time point reported: sample taken at primary tumor resection. These data belong to a study of spatial heterogeneity in lung cancer.

The chain uses TRBV14 and TRBJ2-1; TRBD2 matches at 14 bases. The clonotype comes from a female donor with early-stage non-small cell lung cancer. The sequences come from PBMCs, collected at surgery. The CDR3 region has the DNA TGTGCCAGCAGCCGACTAGCGGGAGGGATGTACAATGAGCAGTTCTTC. It translates to CASSRLAGGMYNEQFF.